Presented here are 9 T cell receptor beta chains from one specimen sequenced in a study of human T cells and chemical hapten exposure. Regarding time point: pre-sensitization, week 0. Noted treatment: therapeutic diphenylcyclopropenone sensitization with weekly scalp DPC. TCRdb re-called the RACE reads with MiXCR, one entry per CDR3 protein. The table has tens of thousands of distinct CDR3 sequences, about a tenth seen once. The sample was whole blood, taken in connection with sensitization to the hapten diphenylcyclopropenone (DPC). The receptor source for this set is a middle-aged woman with alopecia areata. Some clones in this sample may be carry-over from other donors' samples.

V usage is TRBV4-3 and J usage is TRBJ2-3; TRBD2 is a possible D gene (6 bases). Germline V gene data show CDR1 as LGHNA and CDR2 as YSLEER. V lost 0 bases, J lost 5 bases, and 12 bases lay in between. The CDR3 is made up of 15 amino acids. CDR3 amino acids: CASSQDTGLVDTQYF. The CDR3 DNA reads as TGCGCCAGCAGCCAAGATACGGGACTCGTAGATACGCAGTATTTT.

At least ten counts were recorded for this clonotype. The chain combines TRBV2 with TRBJ2-2; 11 nucleotides align to TRBD1. After removal of 7 bases from V and 4 bases from J, the junction contained 8 bases not matched to a gene. The CDR3 sequence is 16 residues long. Per germline, CDR1 SNHLY and CDR2 FYNNEI. The CDR3 reads CASTTTGTGGTGELFF. The CDR3 region has the DNA TGTGCCAGCACCACAACCGGGACAGGGGGCACCGGGGAGCTGTTTTTT. Looking up the rest from reference TRBV2 and TRBJ2-2 gives the full variable domain: EPEVTQTPSHQVTQMGQEVILRCVPISNHLYFYWYRQILGQKVEFLVSFYNNEISEKSEIFDDQFSVERPDGSNFTLKIRSTKLEDSAMYFCASTTTGTGGTGELFFGEGSRLTVL.

This clonotype was detected many times. The chain combines TRBV30 with TRBJ1-2; D gene unclear. Trimming pared 0 bases from V and 8 bases from J, leaving 7 bases between. CDR1 is GTSNPN, CDR2 SVGIG, per germline (reference sequence). This CDR3 has 11 amino acids. CDR3 nucleotides: TGTGCCTGGAGTGTAAAGGTCGGCTACACCTTC. As protein: CAWSVKVGYTF.

There are many counts of this clonotype. The chain carries TRBV6-1 and TRBJ2-7; no firm D call. Germline CDR1 reads MNHNS; CDR2 reads SASEGT. The V gene lost 0 bases and the J gene lost 6 bases, with 6 bases spanning the gap. CDR3 length: 12 amino acids. The CDR3 DNA sequence: TGTGCCAGCAGTGAAGCCCAGAGCGAGCAGTACTTC. This sequence encodes CASSEAQSEQYF.

This clonotype was detected many times. V usage is TRBV7-9 and J usage is TRBJ2-3, with 8 bases matching TRBD2. V was clipped by 5 bases and J by 0 bases; unmatched bases: 7. Germline V CDR1 and CDR2: SEHNR, FQNEAQ (reference sequence). CDR3 length: 16 amino acids. The CDR3 DNA sequence: TGTGCCAGCAGCCCGGCGGGGGGACCTAGCACAGATACGCAGTATTTT. Translation gives CASSPAGGPSTDTQYF.

This clonotype was found many times. The chain uses TRBV6-2 or TRBV6-3 and TRBJ1-6; 7 bases fit TRBD1. V was clipped by 8 bases and J by 9 bases; unmatched bases: 7. Germline CDR1 is MNHEY and CDR2 is SVGEGT. The CDR3 runs 13 residues. This chain's CDR3 is CASSGTERSPLHF. The DNA for the CDR3 is TGTGCCAGCTCCGGGACAGAGCGTTCACCCCTCCACTTT.

Ten or more counts support this clonotype. The rearrangement uses TRBV29-1 and TRBJ2-7; maybe TRBD2 (6 bases). The CDR3 has 15 residues. CDR1 is SQVTM and CDR2 is ANQGSEA in the germline V gene. Trimming stripped 2 bases from V and 5 bases from J, with 19 bases between. The CDR3 is CSVEFGIGGFDEQYF. The CDR3 DNA reads TGCAGCGTTGAATTTGGGATCGGAGGGTTCGACGAGCAGTACTTC.

V gene TRBV29-1 combines with J gene TRBJ2-7, with 8 bases identical to TRBD1. The J segment lost 3 bases and the V segment lost 7 bases, leaving 11 bases of the junction unmatched. Germline loops: CDR1 SQVTM, CDR2 ANQGSEA. This CDR3 spans 14 amino acids. In nucleotides, the CDR3 is TGCAGCGCATCGCCCGGACAGGGAGGCTACGAGCAGTACTTC. Amino acid sequence: CSASPGQGGYEQYF.

This clonotype has a count of ten or more. The gene calls are TRBV7-8 and TRBJ1-6; D is uncertain. The CDR3 loop spans 14 amino acids. Trimming took off 1 base at V and 9 bases at J, with 10 bases between the two ends. CDR1 is SGHVS, CDR2 FQNEAQ, per germline. CDR3 sequence (DNA): TGTGCCAGCAGCTTAGGTGGCAGTTCTTCACCCCTCCACTTT. Its translation is CASSLGGSSSPLHF.